The 20 T cell receptor beta chains below come from one sample, sequenced in a study of T cells in women clearing cervical HPV infection. Produced via immunoSEQ multiplex PCR; TCRdb's table is partial and in-frame only. The sample includes 30,000 to 35,000 clones. The sequencing input was blood buffy coat. All receptors derive from a woman aged 18 to 75 with a cervical HPV16 infection that either progressed to CIN3+ or cleared (not recorded which).

As to this clone: The sequenced fragment ends 3 residues before the CDR3 boundary, so the rest is inferred from the germline J gene. This sequence joins TRBV7-9 and TRBJ1-1; 12 nucleotides line up with TRBD1. The J segment lost 5 bases and the V segment lost 5 bases, leaving 6 bases of the junction unmatched. Germline assignment: CDR1 SEHNR and CDR2 FQNEAQ (reference sequence). The CDR3 runs 15 residues. CDR3 DNA (partial): TGTGCCAGCAGCGAGGGACAGGGGGCGCGAACTGAA. Encoded protein: CASSEGQGARTE. The full CDR3 protein reads CASSEGQGARTEAFF. The full variable domain, rest sourced from reference TRBV7-9 and TRBJ1-1, is DTGVSQNPRHKITKRGQNVTFRCDPISEHNRLYWYRQTLGQGPEFLTYFQNEAQLEKSRLLSDRFSAERPKGSFSTLEIQRTEQGDSAMYLCASSEGQGARTEAFFGQGTRLTVV.

Concerning this clone: The read finishes 3 residues shy of the CDR3 end, and the germline J gene is used to complete it. The J gene is TRBJ2-3, the V gene TRBV12-5; no clear D gene. The CDR3 length is 14 residues. The ends were cut back, 4 bases at V and 2 bases at J, with 10 bases in the middle. Germline V gene sequence: CDR1 LGHNT, CDR2 FRNRAP. CDR3 DNA (partial): TGTGCTAGTGGTTCGAACTACCCCACAGATACG. Translation gives CASGSNYPTDT. The full CDR3 sequence reads CASGSNYPTDTQYF.

A remark on this clone: With the read ending 3 residues before the CDR3 end, the germline J gene is used to fill in that end. This chain joins TRBV6-2 or TRBV6-3 and TRBJ2-5; 10 nucleotides align to TRBD1. From germline, CDR1 is MNHEY and CDR2 SVGEGT. The CDR3 has 17 residues. The V gene end was trimmed by 6 bases and the J gene end by 0 bases; junction bases not matched to a gene: 10. The CDR3 bases that were read are TGTGCCAGCAGGCCCGTCTGGACAGGGGGATACCAAGAGACC. It is translated as CASRPVWTGGYQET. The whole CDR3 protein is CASRPVWTGGYQETQYF.

As concerns this clone: Read sequence stops 3 residues before the CDR3 end, and the germline J gene provides the missing end. This chain links TRBV2 with TRBJ2-3; maybe TRBD1 (6 bases). This CDR3 region has 13 residues. CDR1 is SNHLY, CDR2 FYNNEI, per germline. The CDR3 loop is CASRWTENQPQYF. The DNA read from the CDR3 is TGTGCCAGCAGGTGGACAGAAAATCAGCCG. Combining the CDR3 with reference TRBV2 and TRBJ2-3 gives the whole variable domain EPEVTQTPSHQVTQMGQEVILRCVPISNHLYFYWYRQILGQKVEFLVSFYNNEISEKSEIFDDQFSVERPDGSNFTLKIRSTKLEDSAMYFCASRWTENQPQYFGPGTRLTVL.

As for this clone: The CDR3 extends 3 residues past the end of the read, so its final part is completed from the germline J gene. This rearrangement joins TRBV5-4 to TRBJ2-2; 7 positions agree with TRBD1. Per the germline V gene, CDR1 is SGHNT and CDR2 is YYREEE (reference sequence). This CDR3 is 14 amino acids long. Partial CDR3 DNA: TGTGCCAGCAGCTTCAGGACAGGAAATGAAAAG. This codes for CASSFRTGNEK. The entire CDR3 is CASSFRTGNEKLFF.

With regard to this clone: Read coverage stops 3 residues before the CDR3 terminus; the germline J gene supplies the remainder. This chain uses TRBV20-1 with TRBJ2-7, with D uncertain. The CDR3 length is 13 residues. Trimming pared 1 base from V and 1 base from J, leaving 8 bases between. Germline assignment: CDR1 DFQATT and CDR2 SNEGSKA (reference sequence). The CDR3 reads CSARVSSSYEQYF. The covered CDR3 bases are TGCAGTGCTAGAGTGTCCAGTTCCTACGAG.

As concerns this clone: The CDR3 end lies 3 residues beyond the end of the read and is filled in from the germline J gene. The rearrangement links TRBV6-2 or TRBV6-3 to TRBJ2-7; TRBD1 matches 7 bases. The V gene end was trimmed by 4 bases and the J gene end by 0 bases; junction bases not matched to a gene: 6. The CDR3 has 15 residues. Per the germline V gene, CDR1 is MNHEY and CDR2 is SVGEGT. Incomplete CDR3 DNA: TGTGCCAGCAGTTCCACAAGACAGGGCTCCTACGAG. Translated: CASSSTRQGSYE. The whole CDR3 protein reads CASSSTRQGSYEQYF.

A note on this clone: The read comes to an end 3 residues before the CDR3 does, leaving the germline J gene to fill in the end. The V call is TRBV18, the J call TRBJ2-5, with D maybe TRBD2 (5 bases). The ends were cut back, 2 bases at V and 3 bases at J, with 10 bases in the middle. Per germline, CDR1 KGHSH and CDR2 LQKENI. The CDR3 consists of 14 residues. The sequenced part of the CDR3 DNA is TGTGCCAGCTCACCAACAACAGCGGAAGAGACC. Amino acids: CASSPTTAEET. The entire CDR3 protein reads CASSPTTAEETQYF.

The CDR3 here is CASGSRGSGANVLTF. CDR3 DNA (partial): TGTGCCAGCGGAAGCAGGGGCTCTGGGGCCAACGTC. J is TRBJ2-6 and V is TRBV2; possible D gene TRBD1, 6 bases. With the read ending 3 residues before the CDR3 end, the germline J gene is used to fill in that end. Germline assignment: CDR1 SNHLY and CDR2 FYNNEI. The V and J ends lost 8 bases and 0 bases respectively, with 11 bases between them. The CDR3 length is 15 residues.

Concerning this clone itself: The read halts 3 residues ahead of the CDR3 end, with the missing end drawn from the germline J gene. The chain combines TRBV29-1 with TRBJ2-7; maybe TRBD1 (6 bases). Between the trimmed V and J ends, which lost 7 bases and 0 bases, there was a span of 16 bases. Germline CDR1 is SQVTM and CDR2 is ANQGSEA. This CDR3 spans 14 amino acids. The CDR3 is CSAKGDGGSYEQYF. CDR3 bases read: TGCAGCGCCAAGGGGGATGGGGGCTCCTACGAG.

This chain's CDR3 is CASSRGTESYGYTF. Incomplete CDR3 DNA: TGTGCCAGCAGCCGCGGGACAGAGTCTTATGGC. The rearrangement links TRBV2 to TRBJ1-2; 7 positions agree with TRBD1. The read halts 3 residues ahead of the CDR3 end, with the missing end drawn from the germline J gene. With V trimmed by 6 bases and J by 5 bases, 9 bases remained unmatched. The CDR3 loop spans 14 amino acids. Germline loops: CDR1 SNHLY, CDR2 FYNNEI. The full variable domain, in which reference TRBV2 and TRBJ1-2 provide the parts outside the CDR3, is EPEVTQTPSHQVTQMGQEVILRCVPISNHLYFYWYRQILGQKVEFLVSFYNNEISEKSEIFDDQFSVERPDGSNFTLKIRSTKLEDSAMYFCASSRGTESYGYTFGSGTRLTVV.

This clone is medium-sized (0.01 to 0.1%) by frequency. Sequencing ends 3 residues short of the CDR3 end; the germline J gene provides the rest. The chain combines TRBV18 with TRBJ1-2, with D unclear. From germline, CDR1 is KGHSH and CDR2 LQKENI. This CDR3 region has 14 residues. Trimming stripped 2 bases from V and 5 bases from J, with 12 bases between. The CDR3 reads CASSPRARGYGYTF. CDR3 DNA (partial): TGTGCCAGCTCACCAAGGGCTCGTGGGTATGGC.

Comments on this clone: The CDR3 end lies 3 residues beyond the end of the read and is filled in from the germline J gene. The rearrangement uses TRBV2 and TRBJ1-2; D possibly corresponds to TRBD1 (5 bases). Germline V gene sequence: CDR1 SNHLY, CDR2 FYNNEI. The CDR3 consists of 12 residues. CDR3 protein: CASSEGFGGYTF. The part of the CDR3 DNA that was read is TGTGCCAGCAGTGAAGGATTTGGGGGG. Using reference TRBV2 and TRBJ1-2 for the parts outside the CDR3, the full variable domain is EPEVTQTPSHQVTQMGQEVILRCVPISNHLYFYWYRQILGQKVEFLVSFYNNEISEKSEIFDDQFSVERPDGSNFTLKIRSTKLEDSAMYFCASSEGFGGYTFGSGTRLTVV.

In regard to this clone: The read comes to an end 3 residues before the CDR3 does, leaving the germline J gene to fill in the end. The V gene is TRBV7-9, the J gene TRBJ1-2; TRBD1 is a possible D gene (5 bases). The germline CDR1 and CDR2 sequences are SEHNR and FQNEAQ (reference sequence). The CDR3 contains 13 residues. The chain's CDR3 is CASSPGGSGDYTF. Partial CDR3 DNA: TGTGCCAGCAGCCCGGGGGGTTCGGGCGAC.

To note about this clone: The read stops 3 residues short of the end of the CDR3; the missing end is completed from the germline J gene. V is TRBV5-1 and J is TRBJ2-3, with 12 bases that match TRBD2. CDR3 length: 18 residues. The germline V gene has CDR1 SGHRS and CDR2 YFSETQ. Trimming took 5 bases from V and 6 from J; bases not matched to a gene: 16. The covered CDR3 bases are TGCGCCAGCAGGTCCGGACTAGCGGGGCGGGCAGGCTTGGATACG. Translated: CASRSGLAGRAGLDT. The CDR3 in full is CASRSGLAGRAGLDTQYF.

With regard to this clone: At one end, the junction sequence differs from germline, possibly due to a read error. The read is 3 residues too short to cover the CDR3 end, so that end is filled in from the germline J gene. The chain has TRBV19 and TRBJ1-2, with 10 bases that match TRBD1. CDR1 and CDR2 from the germline V gene are LNHDA and SQIVND (reference sequence). This CDR3 region has 17 residues. CDR3 DNA (partial): TGTGCCAGTAGTAACCCCGCGGGACAGGGGCTCTACAATGGG. Protein product: CASSNPAGQGLYNG. The CDR3 in its entirety is CASSNPAGQGLYNGYTF.

Remarks on this clone: A junction end diverges from the germline sequence, so it may reflect a read error. The read falls 3 residues short of the CDR3 end, and the missing part is taken from the germline J gene. This sample also contains other DNA sequences that code for the same CDR3. This chain joins TRBV7-2 and TRBJ1-3, with TRBD1 as a possible D gene (5 bases). This CDR3 region has 15 residues. Germline V gives CDR1 SGHTA, CDR2 FQGNSA. CDR3 bases read: TGTGCCAGCAGCTCGGGGGGTGCGGCTGGAAACACA. Translation: CASSSGGAAGNT. The CDR3 in full is CASSSGGAAGNTIYF.

Of note for this clone: The read ends 3 residues early relative to the CDR3; the germline J gene fills the gap. The chain carries TRBV19 and TRBJ1-3; D not resolved. Germline lookup yields CDR1 LNHDA and CDR2 SQIVND (reference sequence). This CDR3 region has 17 residues. Trimming shortened V by 2 bases and J by 3 bases, and 17 bases separated the two germline ends. CDR3 residues: CASSIMESGVGGNTIYF. The DNA read from the CDR3 is TGTGCCAGTAGTATAATGGAGTCGGGTGTAGGTGGAAACACC.

Remarks on this clone: The read finishes 3 residues shy of the CDR3 end, and the germline J gene is used to complete it. V and J are TRBV10-3 and TRBJ2-4, with TRBD1 matching over 8 bases. This CDR3 contains 15 residues. CDR1 and CDR2 from the germline V gene are ENHRY and SYGVKD. The CDR3 loop reads CAISESGGRGPTQYF. The sequenced part of the CDR3 DNA is TGTGCCATCAGTGAGTCCGGGGGCAGGGGGCCAACT.

The CDR3 reads CASSEDRGRTYEQYF. The part of the CDR3 DNA that was read is TGTGCCAGCAGCGAGGACAGGGGAAGGACCTACGAG. The chain has TRBV7-2 and TRBJ2-7, with 9 bases aligning to TRBD1. The read gets to within 3 residues of the CDR3 end, and the germline J gene fills in the rest. The CDR3 has 15 amino acids. CDR1 SGHTA and CDR2 FQGNSA come from the germline V gene. Losses at the gene ends were 5 bases for V and 2 bases for J; bases not matched to a gene: 7.